This paragraph covers one TCR beta chain sequence. This CDR3 comprises 15 residues. Per the germline V gene, CDR1 is SGDLS and CDR2 is YYNGEE. The J segment lost 4 bases and the V segment lost 4 bases, leaving 7 bases of the junction unmatched. Enrolled during active infection, Seattle patients were then followed longitudinally. This entry belongs to a study of blood T cell repertoires in COVID-19. Study-wide background: Both acute and convalescent COVID-19 samples were obtained from the United States, Italy and Spain. T cells, B-cell-depleted T cells, or PBMCs supplied cDNA or gDNA.

Authors' processing steps: Amplifying reference gene primers gave estimates of nucleated cell counts. The repertoire was sequenced with immunoSEQ multiplex PCR; TCRdb's copy has only in-frame clones and lacks some. That table supplies the V and J calls and clone size; D and trimming were determined from the DNA. The data hold about 260,000 clones, with about 91% observed a single time. This sequence joins TRBV9 and TRBJ1-4; 7 nucleotides agree with TRBD1. The TCR originated in a person under 35 with COVID-19, enrolled during active disease. Sequencing was carried out using peripheral blood. The CDR3 is CASSLRTGLNEKLFF. CDR3 DNA: TGTGCCAGCAGCCTTCGGACAGGCCTTAATGAAAAACTGTTTTTT.